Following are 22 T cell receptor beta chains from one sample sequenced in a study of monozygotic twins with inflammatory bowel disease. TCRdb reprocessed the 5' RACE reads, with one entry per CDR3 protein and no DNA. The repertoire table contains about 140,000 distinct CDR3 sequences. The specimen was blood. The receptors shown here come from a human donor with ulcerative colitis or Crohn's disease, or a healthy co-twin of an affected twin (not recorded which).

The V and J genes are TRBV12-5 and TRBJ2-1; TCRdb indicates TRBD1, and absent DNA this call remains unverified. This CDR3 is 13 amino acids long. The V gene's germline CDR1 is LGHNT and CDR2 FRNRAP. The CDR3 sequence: CASGPGQVNEQFF.

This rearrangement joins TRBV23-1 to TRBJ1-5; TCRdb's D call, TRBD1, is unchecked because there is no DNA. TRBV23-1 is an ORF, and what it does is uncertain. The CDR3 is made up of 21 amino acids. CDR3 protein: CASRHKTETGQAKEGNQPQHF.

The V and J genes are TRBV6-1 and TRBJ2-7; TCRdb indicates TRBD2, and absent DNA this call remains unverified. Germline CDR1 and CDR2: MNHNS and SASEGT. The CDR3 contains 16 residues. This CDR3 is CASRTLASGSPYEQYF.

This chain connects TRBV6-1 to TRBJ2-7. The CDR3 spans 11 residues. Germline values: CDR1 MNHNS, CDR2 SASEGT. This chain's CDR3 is CASTEHYEQYF.

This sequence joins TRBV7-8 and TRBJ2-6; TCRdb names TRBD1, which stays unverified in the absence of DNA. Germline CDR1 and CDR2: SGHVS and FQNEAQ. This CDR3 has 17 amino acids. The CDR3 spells CASRMDRVFSGANVLTF.

This chain's CDR3 is CSARAPGGVGYEQYF. This rearrangement joins TRBV20-1 to TRBJ2-7; without DNA, the TCRdb call of TRBD1 cannot be checked. The CDR3 loop spans 15 amino acids. CDR1 and CDR2 (germline): DFQATT, SNEGSKA (reference sequence).

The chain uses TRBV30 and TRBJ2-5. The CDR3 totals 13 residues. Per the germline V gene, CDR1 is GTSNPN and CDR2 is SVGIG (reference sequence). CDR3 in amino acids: CAWSVRVRETQYF.

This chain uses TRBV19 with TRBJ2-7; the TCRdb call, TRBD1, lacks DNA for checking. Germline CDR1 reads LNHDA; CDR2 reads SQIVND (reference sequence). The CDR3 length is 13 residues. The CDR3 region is CASSNPSSYEQYF.

CDR3 loop: CASSGLAGSTDTQYF. This chain uses TRBV7-6 with TRBJ2-3; the D gene TCRdb calls, TRBD2, cannot be checked with no DNA. The CDR3 has 15 amino acids. CDR1 SGHVS and CDR2 FNYEAQ come from the germline V gene.

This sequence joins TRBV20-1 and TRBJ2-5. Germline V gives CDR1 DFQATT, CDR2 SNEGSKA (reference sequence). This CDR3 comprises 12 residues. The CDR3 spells CSAIGEERAQYF.

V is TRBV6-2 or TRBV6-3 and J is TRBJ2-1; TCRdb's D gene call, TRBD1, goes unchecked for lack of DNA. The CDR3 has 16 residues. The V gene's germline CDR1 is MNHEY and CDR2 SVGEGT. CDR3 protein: CASSYSVRTVGPEQFF.

The CDR3 protein is CASSFQAPYEQYF. This chain joins TRBV7-2 and TRBJ2-7. This CDR3 is built from 13 residues. Germline CDR1 and CDR2: SGHTA and FQGNSA. The full variable domain, with the rest looked up from reference TRBV7-2 and TRBJ2-7, is GAGVSQSPSNKVTEKGKDVELRCDPISGHTALYWYRQSLGQGLEFLIYFQGNSAPDKSGLPSDRFSAERTGGSVSTLTIQRTQQEDSAVYLCASSFQAPYEQYFGPGTRLTVT.

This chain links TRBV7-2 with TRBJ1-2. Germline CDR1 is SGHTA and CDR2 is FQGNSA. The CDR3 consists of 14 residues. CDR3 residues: CASSLGGSSYGYTF.

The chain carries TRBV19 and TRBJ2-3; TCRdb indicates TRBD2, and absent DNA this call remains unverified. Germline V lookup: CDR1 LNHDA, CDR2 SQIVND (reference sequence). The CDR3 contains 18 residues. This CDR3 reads CASSNPGLDPLMADTQYF.

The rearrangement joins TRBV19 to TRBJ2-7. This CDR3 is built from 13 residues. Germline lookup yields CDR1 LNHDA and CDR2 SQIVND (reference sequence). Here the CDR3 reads CASRTSSSYEQYF.

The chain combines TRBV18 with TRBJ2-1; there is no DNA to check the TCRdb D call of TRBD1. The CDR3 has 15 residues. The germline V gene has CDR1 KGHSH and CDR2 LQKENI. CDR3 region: CASSPPGTGGGEQFF.

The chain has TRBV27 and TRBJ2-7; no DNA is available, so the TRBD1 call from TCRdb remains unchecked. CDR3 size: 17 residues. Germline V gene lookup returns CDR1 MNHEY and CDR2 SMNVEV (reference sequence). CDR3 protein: CASSRGTGTGDPYEQYF.

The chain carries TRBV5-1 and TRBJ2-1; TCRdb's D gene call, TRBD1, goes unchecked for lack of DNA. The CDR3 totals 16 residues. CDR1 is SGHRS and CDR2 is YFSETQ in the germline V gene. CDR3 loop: CASSHRQGRGSNEQFF.

Here the CDR3 reads CASSFGVIETNYGYTF. This chain connects TRBV5-1 to TRBJ1-2. This CDR3 is built from 16 residues. Germline loops: CDR1 SGHRS, CDR2 YFSETQ.

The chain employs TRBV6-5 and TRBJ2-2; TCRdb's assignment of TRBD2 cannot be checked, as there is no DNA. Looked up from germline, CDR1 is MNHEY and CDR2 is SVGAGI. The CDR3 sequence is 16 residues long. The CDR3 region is CASSYTSGGVTGELFF.

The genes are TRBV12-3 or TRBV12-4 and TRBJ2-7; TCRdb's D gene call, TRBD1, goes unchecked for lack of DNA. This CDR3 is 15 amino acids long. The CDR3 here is CATLRSDRGIYEQYF.

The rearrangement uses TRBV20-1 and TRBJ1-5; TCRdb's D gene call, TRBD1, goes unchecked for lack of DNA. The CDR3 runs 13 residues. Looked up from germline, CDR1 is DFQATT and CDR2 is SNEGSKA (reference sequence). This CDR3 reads CSARNRGYQPQHF.